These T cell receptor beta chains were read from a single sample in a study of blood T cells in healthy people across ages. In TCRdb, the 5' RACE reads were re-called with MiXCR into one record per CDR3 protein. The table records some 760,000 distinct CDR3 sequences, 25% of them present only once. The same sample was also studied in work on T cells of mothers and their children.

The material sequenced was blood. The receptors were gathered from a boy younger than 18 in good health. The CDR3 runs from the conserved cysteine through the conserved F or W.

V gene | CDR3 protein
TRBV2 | CASSEAQVAGEQFF
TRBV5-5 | CASSLDARAYGYTF
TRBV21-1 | CASSNRRAPGSNEQFF
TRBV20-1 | CSASMGLAGADEQFF
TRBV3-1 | CASSEGAEETQYF
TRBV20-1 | CSARGTSGYNEQFF
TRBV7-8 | CASSLEGWSRPGELFF
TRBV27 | CASSFYREGYNEQFF
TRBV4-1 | CASSQAKANYEQYF
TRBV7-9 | CASSAMTGGTGELFF
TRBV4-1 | CASSQQGYYEQYF
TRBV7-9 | CASSLEGLARETQYF
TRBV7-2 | CASREQSQVNSPLHF
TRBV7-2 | CASSPTGYQRSQYF
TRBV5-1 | CASSGDRGGFYEQYF
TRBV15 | CATSPRRDNHGELFF
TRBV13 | CASSDSTVYQETQYF
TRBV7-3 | CASSLTSGVFYEQFF
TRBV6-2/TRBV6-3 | CASSYPPGGGTNEKLFF
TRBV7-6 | CASSTDRGRGYTGELFF
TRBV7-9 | CASSWISGTGGEKLFF
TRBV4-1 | CASSQDGTSMETQYF
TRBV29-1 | CSVAGNNQETQYF
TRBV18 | CASSPPIGETQYF
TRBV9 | CASSGRKRELKTQYF
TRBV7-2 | CASSLGGEVRRGRDTQYF
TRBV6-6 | CASRVTGSTEAFF
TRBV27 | CASNPGLRGADTQYF
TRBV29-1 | CSVAQGASTEAFF
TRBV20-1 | CSARPGQGLGEAFF
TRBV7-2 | CASSSTGVAGEKLFF
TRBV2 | CASRAGPSGWGTQYF
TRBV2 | CASSEGPYRGFGESPLHF
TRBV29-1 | CSVIVAETQYF
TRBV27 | CASSRRPAGNTIYF
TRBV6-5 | CASSYSRDRANSEAFF
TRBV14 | CASSQDPRTDTQYF
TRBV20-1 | CSARDSWQPNEKLFF
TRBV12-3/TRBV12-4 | CASSLSLPAFQETQYF
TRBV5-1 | CASSLRREGRYEQYF
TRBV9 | CASSPGDGPQHF
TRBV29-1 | CSVEVGGQSTDTQYF
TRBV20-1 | CSARDQRSGQETQYF
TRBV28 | CASRAPDPDSYQPQHF
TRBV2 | CASSQTDTGVGGYTF
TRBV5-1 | CASSWAGTGDLVEQYF
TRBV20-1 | CSARVPGRGSRGTQYF
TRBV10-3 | CAISESGRETQYF
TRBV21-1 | CASSKYGPSGSYEQYF
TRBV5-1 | CASSKDNPGETQYF
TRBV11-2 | CASTQTYAPEKLFF
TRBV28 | CASSPGRVYEQYF
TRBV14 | CASSQDRGWEVANEQFF
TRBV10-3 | CAIKLSGGTSYEQYF
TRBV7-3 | CASSSTVTGELFF
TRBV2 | CASSPPRWRVEETQYF
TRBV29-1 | CSVETGQARANEQFF
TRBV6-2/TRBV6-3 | CASSYGVSVSETQYF
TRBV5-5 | CASTPYFEIQETQYF
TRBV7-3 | CASSLDAGRIYEQYF